Shown below are 29 T cell receptor beta chains from a single sample sequenced in a study of OX40 agonist ivuxolimab in advanced cancers. Libraries were prepared by immunoSEQ multiplex PCR; TCRdb keeps only in-frame clonotypes and omits some of them. The sample has almost 35,000 clones, 70% to 80% seen once; the top ten hold approximately 9.9%. The input for sequencing was CD4+ or CD8+ T cells sorted from blood, taken in a trial of the OX40 agonist ivuxolimab. The receptors shown here come from an adult with an advanced solid tumor such as melanoma, head and neck, liver or kidney cancer.

J is TRBJ2-1 and V is TRBV15, with 11 bases that match TRBD1. Germline V gives CDR1 LNHNV, CDR2 YYDKDF (reference sequence). The junction had 6 bases not matched to a gene; V was cut back by 1 base and J by 7 bases. The CDR3 consists of 16 residues. The CDR3 loop reads CATSRGGQGARNEQFF. The DNA of the CDR3 is TGTGCCACCAGCAGAGGCGGACAGGGGGCTCGGAATGAGCAGTTCTTC.

This chain uses TRBV5-8 with TRBJ2-7; 7 bases map to TRBD1. Germline CDR1 reads SGHTS; CDR2 reads YDEGEE. V trimming: 2 bases; J trimming: 4 bases; junction bases outside the gene matches: 6. The CDR3 loop spans 14 amino acids. The CDR3, as DNA: TGTGCCAGCAGCTTCGGGACAGCTTCTTACGAGCAGTACTTC. It codes for CASSFGTASYEQYF.

As concerns this clone: One junction end disagrees with the germline gene, perhaps due to a read error. Other DNA sequences from this sample encode an identical CDR3 as well. This chain's CDR3 is CASRATSGGTGELFF. Written as DNA, the CDR3 is TGTGCCAGCAGGGCTACTAGCGGGGGGACCGGAGAGCTGTTTTTT. The chain couples TRBV2 to TRBJ2-2, with 12 bases lining up with TRBD2. The CDR3 has 15 residues. Germline CDR1 reads SNHLY; CDR2 reads FYNNEI.

The chain employs TRBV10-3 and TRBJ2-7, with 7 bases that match TRBD1. CDR1 is ENHRY and CDR2 is SYGVKD in the germline V gene. The trim removed 5 bases at V and 4 bases at J, leaving 5 bases unmatched. The CDR3 length is 13 residues. CDR3 sequence (DNA): TGTGCCATCAGTACCCGGGACAGTTACGAGCAGTACTTC. It encodes CAISTRDSYEQYF.

V usage is TRBV5-1 and J usage is TRBJ2-5; 8 positions agree with TRBD2. Germline CDR1 SGHRS, CDR2 YFSETQ. V shed 2 bases and J 4 bases; nucleotides not matched to a gene: 10. The CDR3 length is 16 residues. This chain's CDR3 is CASSFSGLGSRETQYF. Here the CDR3 DNA reads TGCGCCAGCAGCTTTTCGGGACTAGGATCCCGAGAGACCCAGTACTTC.

A few counts support this clone. J is TRBJ2-3 and V is TRBV5-1, with D possibly matching TRBD2 (5 bases). Germline CDR1 and CDR2: SGHRS and YFSETQ. V was cut by 6 bases and J by 0 bases, with 11 bases left in between. This CDR3 comprises 14 residues. The CDR3 DNA reads TGCGCCAGCACCCCTAGCACTAGCACAGATACGCAGTATTTT. Its translation is CASTPSTSTDTQYF.

V gene TRBV7-6 combines with J gene TRBJ2-1; 8 nucleotides match TRBD2. Germline CDR1 reads SGHVS; CDR2 reads FNYEAQ. The V gene end was trimmed by 2 bases and the J gene end by 4 bases; junction bases not matched to a gene: 7. The CDR3 has 16 residues. For the CDR3, the DNA is TGTGCCAGCAGCTTAATATACAGCGGGGGATACAATGAGCAGTTCTTC. This translates into CASSLIYSGGYNEQFF.

V is TRBV4-1 and J is TRBJ1-4, with a weak D call TRBD1 (5 bases). The CDR3 length is 14 residues. Per germline, CDR1 MGHRA and CDR2 YSYEKL. V was clipped by 5 bases and J by 8 bases, with 15 bases between them. CDR3 in DNA: TGCGCCAGCAGCTTCAGGGCGCGGGGGGAAAAACTGTTTTTT. Amino acids: CASSFRARGEKLFF.

As DNA, the CDR3 is TGTGCCAGCAGTCGACTAGGGACAAATCAAGAGACCCAGTACTTC. It yields the protein CASSRLGTNQETQYF. The V gene is TRBV2, the J gene TRBJ2-5, with D tentatively TRBD1 or TRBD2 (6 bases each). Germline V lookup: CDR1 SNHLY, CDR2 FYNNEI. Trimming stripped 5 bases from V and 2 bases from J, with 15 bases between. The CDR3 spans 15 residues.

The chain is built from TRBV4-1 and TRBJ1-3; D call uncertain. The V and J ends lost 0 bases and 4 bases respectively, with 13 bases between them. The length of the CDR3 is 16 residues. Germline CDR1 and CDR2: MGHRA and YSYEKL. CDR3 sequence reads: CASSQEGSGTGNTIYF. CDR3 nucleotide sequence: TGCGCCAGCAGCCAAGAGGGTTCGGGCACCGGAAACACCATATATTTT.

This clone was recorded only once. This chain uses TRBV5-1 with TRBJ2-3, with D perhaps matching TRBD1 or TRBD2 (6 bases each). V lost 2 bases to trimming and J lost 5 bases, with 12 bases between them. The CDR3 is 14 amino acids. CDR1 is SGHRS and CDR2 is YFSETQ in the germline V gene. CDR3 in amino acids: CASSFWGAIDTQYF. For the CDR3, the DNA is TGCGCCAGCAGCTTCTGGGGGGCCATAGATACGCAGTATTTT.

The V and J genes are TRBV6-1 and TRBJ1-6, with D possibly TRBD1 on 5 matching bases. CDR3 length: 15 residues. The V end lost 4 bases, the J end lost 9 bases, and 16 bases lay between the germline ends. Germline V gene sequence: CDR1 MNHNS, CDR2 SASEGT. The CDR3 loop is CASSARGLGGSPLHF. DNA for the CDR3: TGTGCCAGCAGTGCAAGGGGCCTTGGGGGTTCACCCCTCCACTTT.

The J gene is TRBJ2-7, the V gene TRBV5-6; D gene uncertain. Germline V gene sequence: CDR1 SGHDT, CDR2 YYEEEE. This CDR3 is 12 amino acids long. V was clipped by 4 bases and J by 1 base, with 6 bases between them. CDR3 loop: CASSPGSYEQYF. CDR3 bases: TGTGCCAGCAGCCCAGGTTCCTACGAGCAGTACTTC.

The V call is TRBV11-3, the J call TRBJ2-5; TRBD1 agrees at 8 bases. V lost 4 bases to trimming and J lost 5 bases; unmatched junction nucleotides: 9. The CDR3 has 15 amino acids. Germline-derived CDR1 and CDR2 are SGHNT and YENEEA. The CDR3 nucleotides are TGTGCCAGCAGCTCCGGACAGGGAGGATGGGAGACCCAGTACTTC. Translated: CASSSGQGGWETQYF.

This chain links TRBV5-6 with TRBJ1-2, with 7 bases aligning to TRBD1. Germline V CDR1 and CDR2: SGHDT, YYEEEE. CDR3 length: 15 amino acids. Trimming removed 4 bases from V and 4 bases from J; junction bases left unmatched: 10. CDR3: CASSVQQGLGYGYTF. The CDR3 nucleotides are TGTGCCAGCAGCGTCCAACAGGGGTTGGGCTATGGCTACACCTTC.

The CDR3 loop reads CASSLGGPLAYGYTF. In nucleotides, the CDR3 is TGTGCCAGCAGCTTAGGGGGTCCCCTAGCGTATGGCTACACCTTC. This chain connects TRBV7-8 to TRBJ1-2, with no clear D. The CDR3 contains 15 residues. The V end was cut by 1 base, the J end by 5 bases, with 14 bases between. Germline V CDR1 and CDR2: SGHVS, FQNEAQ.

This clone was observed a single time. V is TRBV7-9 and J is TRBJ1-5; D gene uncertain. V gave up 0 bases and J gave up 7 bases, with 13 bases separating them. In germline, CDR1 is SEHNR, CDR2 FQNEAQ (reference sequence). This CDR3 has 15 residues. Here the CDR3 reads CASSLAGRLQQPQHF. The CDR3 DNA is TGTGCCAGCAGCTTAGCAGGCAGGCTCCAGCAGCCCCAGCATTTT.

The gene calls are TRBV19 and TRBJ2-3; D may match TRBD1 or TRBD2 (5 bases each). CDR3 length equals 16 residues. Germline lookup yields CDR1 LNHDA and CDR2 SQIVND (reference sequence). V shed 6 bases and J shed 2 bases, with 18 bases lying between them. CDR3: CASSPLSGPHTDTQYF. The CDR3 nucleotides are TGTGCCAGTAGCCCCCTATCGGGGCCCCACACAGATACGCAGTATTTT.

The J gene is TRBJ2-7, the V gene TRBV11-2; a weak D match, TRBD2 (6 bases). The CDR3 is made up of 14 amino acids. V was pared by 1 base and J by 6 bases, with 13 bases between. CDR1 SGHAT and CDR2 FQNNGV come from the germline V gene. CDR3 residues: CASSLVGGVGEQYF. CDR3 bases: TGTGCCAGCAGCTTAGTAGGAGGGGTCGGCGAGCAGTACTTC.

The V call is TRBV10-1, the J call TRBJ2-2, with 12 bases identical to TRBD1. The germline V gene has CDR1 WNHNN and CDR2 SYGVQD (reference sequence). With 6 bases clipped from V and 5 bases from J, the junction kept 4 bases outside the gene matches. The CDR3 loop spans 15 amino acids. Here the CDR3 DNA reads TGCGCCAGCAGGTCGGGACAGGGGGCAACCGGGGAGCTGTTTTTT. Amino acid sequence: CASRSGQGATGELFF.

The V and J genes are TRBV6-6 and TRBJ2-1; TRBD2 is a possible D gene (5 bases). The CDR3 sequence is 12 residues long. The germline V gene has CDR1 MNHNY and CDR2 SVGAGI (reference sequence). Deletions cut 2 bases from V and 6 bases from J, with 5 bases between. The CDR3 bases are TGTGCCAGCAGTTACGCGGGCAATGAGCAGTTCTTC. It yields the protein CASSYAGNEQFF.

This clone was seen only a few times. V is TRBV5-4 and J is TRBJ1-2, with D possibly TRBD1 on 5 matching bases. The germline V and J ends were trimmed by 3 bases and 4 bases, with 13 bases remaining between them. The CDR3 consists of 14 residues. The V gene's germline CDR1 is SGHNT and CDR2 YYREEE (reference sequence). The DNA of the CDR3 is TGTGCCAGCAGCTCGAACCAGGGATCCTATGGCTACACCTTC. The encoded protein is CASSSNQGSYGYTF.

The chain couples TRBV5-4 to TRBJ2-7; a weak D match, TRBD1 (5 bases). There are 15 residues in the CDR3. V lost 1 base and J lost 0, with 11 bases in between. Germline V gives CDR1 SGHNT, CDR2 YYREEE (reference sequence). CDR3 in amino acids: CASSLPGRSSYEQYF. In nucleotides, the CDR3 is TGTGCCAGCAGCTTGCCAGGGCGAAGCTCCTACGAGCAGTACTTC.

This sequence joins TRBV5-6 and TRBJ2-7, with D uncertain. Germline V gene lookup returns CDR1 SGHDT and CDR2 YYEEEE. The CDR3 runs to 14 residues. The ends were cut back, 0 bases at V and 3 bases at J, with 10 bases in the middle. The CDR3 here is CASSLEVTGYEQYF. CDR3 in DNA: TGTGCCAGCAGCTTGGAGGTAACCGGCTACGAGCAGTACTTC.

The genes are TRBV19 and TRBJ2-5; no clear D gene. Germline CDR1 reads LNHDA; CDR2 reads SQIVND (reference sequence). The CDR3 has 13 amino acids. The V and J ends lost 4 bases and 5 bases respectively, with 11 bases between them. CDR3 DNA sequence: TGTGCCAGTAGTAAAACTACGGGCGAGACCCAGTACTTC. Residues: CASSKTTGETQYF.

This clone was detected a few times. The chain is built from TRBV28 and TRBJ1-5; 9 nucleotides align to TRBD1. Germline values: CDR1 MDHEN, CDR2 SYDVKM. V gave up 7 bases and J gave up 4 bases; unmatched junction bases: 17. The CDR3 runs to 18 residues. The CDR3 loop reads CASTRIGTGREKNQPQHF. In DNA form, the CDR3 reads TGTGCCAGCACTAGAATAGGGACAGGGAGGGAGAAGAATCAGCCCCAGCATTTT.

V gene TRBV5-1 combines with J gene TRBJ2-5; D remains unclear. This CDR3 is 15 amino acids long. Germline V lookup: CDR1 SGHRS, CDR2 YFSETQ. The V end was cut by 0 bases, the J end by 5 bases, with 14 bases between. CDR3: CASSLASPDRETQYF. CDR3 in DNA: TGCGCCAGCAGCTTGGCCAGTCCAGATAGGGAGACCCAGTACTTC.

This chain uses TRBV6-5 with TRBJ1-4; weak D call: TRBD1 (5 bases). The CDR3 has 15 residues. The germline V gene has CDR1 MNHEY and CDR2 SVGAGI. The germline V and J ends were trimmed by 1 base and 0 bases, with 6 bases remaining between them. The CDR3 sequence: CASSYWGATNEKLFF. The CDR3 bases are TGTGCCAGCAGTTACTGGGGGGCAACTAATGAAAAACTGTTTTTT.

This clone was observed a single time. The chain has TRBV7-8 and TRBJ1-2; no definite D call. This CDR3 has 13 residues. V shed 1 base and J shed 7 bases, with 10 bases lying between them. CDR1 is SGHVS and CDR2 is FQNEAQ in the germline V gene. The CDR3: CASSLVNSAGYTF. Here the CDR3 DNA reads TGTGCCAGCAGCTTAGTAAATTCGGCTGGCTACACCTTC.